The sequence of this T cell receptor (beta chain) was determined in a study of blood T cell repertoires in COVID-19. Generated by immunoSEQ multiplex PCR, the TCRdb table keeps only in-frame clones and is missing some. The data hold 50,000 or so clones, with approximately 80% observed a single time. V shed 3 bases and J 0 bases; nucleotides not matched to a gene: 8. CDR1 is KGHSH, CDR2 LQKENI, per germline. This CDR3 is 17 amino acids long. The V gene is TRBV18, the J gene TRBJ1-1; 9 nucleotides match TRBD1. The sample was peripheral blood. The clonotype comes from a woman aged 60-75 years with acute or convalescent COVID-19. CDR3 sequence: CASSPLGQGRMNTEAFF. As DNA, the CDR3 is TGTGCCAGCTCACCCTTGGGACAGGGAAGGATGAACACTGAAGCTTTCTTT. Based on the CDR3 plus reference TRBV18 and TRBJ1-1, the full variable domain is NAGVMQNPRHLVRRRGQEARLRCSPMKGHSHVYWYRQLPEEGLKFMVYLQKENIIDESGMPKERFSAEFPKEGPSILRIQQVVRGDSAAYFCASSPLGQGRMNTEAFFGQGTRLTVV.